The 23 T cell receptor beta chains in this list originate from one sample, sequenced in a study of blood T cell repertoires in COVID-19 (dated by TCRdb to 2020 to 2021). The library was prepared using the immunoSEQ multiplex PCR assay. Imported from immuneACCESS, the table was reduced by TCRdb to in-frame sequences with V and J called. These copies leave out some clones; in studies compared against another copy, an unresolved V gene accounts for under half, and the cause of the remainder is not known. The sample table lists roughly 300,000 clones, about 81% of them with a count of one. Together, the top ten hold more than 1.2% of the sample. The source material was peripheral blood. These receptors came from a human donor with COVID-19, enrolled during active disease. The donor label of this sample is uncertain.

This chain connects TRBV30 to TRBJ1-2, with a weak D call TRBD1 (5 bases). Germline V gene data show CDR1 as GTSNPN and CDR2 as SVGIG (reference sequence). This CDR3 has 13 amino acids. Trimming left V 1 base short and J 5 bases short, with 11 bases between. The CDR3 bases are TGTGCCTGGAGTGATTCCGGGGGTTATGGCTACACCTTC. Translation gives CAWSDSGGYGYTF.

This chain connects TRBV28 to TRBJ1-1; maybe TRBD1 (5 bases). CDR3 length equals 11 residues. V dropped 9 bases and J dropped 2 bases, with 7 bases sitting between them. The V gene's germline CDR1 is MDHEN and CDR2 SYDVKM. The CDR3 DNA sequence: TGTGCCAGTGACAGTAACACTGAAGCTTTCTTT. This gives the protein CASDSNTEAFF.

The V call is TRBV29-1, the J call TRBJ1-3, with TRBD1 matching over 10 bases. After removal of 6 bases from V and 7 bases from J, the junction contained 3 bases not matched to a gene. The germline CDR1 and CDR2 sequences are SQVTM and ANQGSEA. CDR3 length: 12 residues. CDR3 nucleotide sequence: TGCAGCGTCGGACAGGGGGATAACACCATATATTTT. Translation gives CSVGQGDNTIYF.

The rearrangement joins TRBV29-1 to TRBJ1-2; no clear D. The CDR3 has 14 residues. V was shortened by 4 bases and J by 0 bases, with 12 bases between the two germline ends. From germline, CDR1 is SQVTM and CDR2 ANQGSEA. The CDR3 loop reads CSVVGRGSNYGYTF. The CDR3 DNA reads as TGCAGCGTTGTGGGCCGCGGGTCTAACTATGGCTACACCTTC.

The V and J genes are TRBV3-1 (or the pseudogene TRBV3-2) and TRBJ2-5, with 11 bases aligning to TRBD2. Trimming cost V 1 base and J 1 base; bases outside gene matches: 5. The length of the CDR3 is 17 residues. Germline CDR1 reads LGHDT; CDR2 reads YNNKEL (reference sequence). The CDR3 here is CASSQVSGTSGQETQYF. In DNA, the CDR3 is TGTGCCAGCAGCCAAGTCTCCGGGACTAGCGGCCAAGAGACCCAGTACTTC.

This clone was seen only a few times. The V gene is TRBV7-8, the J gene TRBJ2-7; D is perhaps TRBD2 (5 bases). Trimming removed 2 bases from V and 4 bases from J, with 9 bases in between. CDR1 and CDR2 from the germline V gene are SGHVS and FQNEAQ. This CDR3 has 13 residues. The CDR3, as DNA: TGTGCCAGCAGCTTACCGGGGAAGTACGAGCAGTACTTC. Encoded protein: CASSLPGKYEQYF.

The J gene is TRBJ1-2, the V gene TRBV7-9; D remains unclear. V shed 2 bases and J shed 4 bases, with 8 bases lying between them. Germline V gene sequence: CDR1 SEHNR, CDR2 FQNEAQ (reference sequence). The CDR3 extends over 13 amino acids. CDR3 loop: CASSLNYGYGYTF. The CDR3 DNA reads TGTGCCAGCAGCTTAAACTATGGCTATGGCTACACCTTC. The complete variable domain, with remaining parts taken from reference TRBV7-9 and TRBJ1-2, reads DTGVSQNPRHKITKRGQNVTFRCDPISEHNRLYWYRQTLGQGPEFLTYFQNEAQLEKSRLLSDRFSAERPKGSFSTLEIQRTEQGDSAMYLCASSLNYGYGYTFGSGTRLTVV.

CDR3 coding DNA: TGCAGTGCTAGTGAGGGGGCAGCTGGAAACACCATATATTTT. Its protein product is CSASEGAAGNTIYF. The V and J genes are TRBV20-1 and TRBJ1-3; 7 nucleotides match TRBD1. In germline, CDR1 is DFQATT, CDR2 SNEGSKA (reference sequence). Germline trimming cut 3 bases from V and 2 bases from J; bases unmatched to any gene: 4. The CDR3 has 14 residues.

The V call is TRBV2, the J call TRBJ1-5, with TRBD1 matching 9 bases. There are 15 residues in the CDR3. V shed 3 bases, J shed 6 bases, and the junction held 6 bases outside the gene matches. CDR1 is SNHLY and CDR2 is FYNNEI in the germline V gene. The CDR3: CASSETRQGGQPQHF. DNA for the CDR3: TGTGCCAGCAGTGAGACACGACAGGGGGGTCAGCCCCAGCATTTT. The full variable domain, rest sourced from reference TRBV2 and TRBJ1-5, is EPEVTQTPSHQVTQMGQEVILRCVPISNHLYFYWYRQILGQKVEFLVSFYNNEISEKSEIFDDQFSVERPDGSNFTLKIRSTKLEDSAMYFCASSETRQGGQPQHFGDGTRLSIL.

The V and J genes are TRBV27 and TRBJ1-4; D remains ambiguous. V gave up 5 bases and J gave up 4 bases, with 8 bases separating them. CDR3 length: 13 amino acids. CDR1 and CDR2 (germline): MNHEY, SMNVEV (reference sequence). CDR3 protein: CASSTSHNEKLFF. Here the CDR3 DNA reads TGTGCCAGCAGTACCAGTCATAATGAAAAACTGTTTTTT.

This clone has only one observation. The chain has TRBV6-5 and TRBJ2-7, with a weak D call TRBD1 (5 bases). This CDR3 contains 11 residues. Trimming stripped 7 bases from V and 6 bases from J, with 10 bases between. Looked up from germline, CDR1 is MNHEY and CDR2 is SVGAGI. CDR3 region: CASTRGSEQYF. DNA for the CDR3: TGTGCCAGCACTAGGGGTAGCGAGCAGTACTTC.

This chain joins TRBV7-2 and TRBJ2-2, with 14 bases that match TRBD2. CDR1 is SGHTA and CDR2 is FQGNSA in the germline V gene. Trimming took 5 bases from V and 1 from J; bases not matched to a gene: 9. This CDR3 has 19 amino acids. In nucleotides, the CDR3 is TGTGCCAGCAGCGCGGGACTAGCGGGAGTTACATGGAACACCGGGGAGCTGTTTTTT. It yields the protein CASSAGLAGVTWNTGELFF.

This clone has just one count. The rearrangement joins TRBV5-5 to TRBJ1-6; D is perhaps TRBD1 (5 bases). Germline V gives CDR1 SGHKS, CDR2 YYEKEE (reference sequence). The CDR3 length is 14 residues. With 6 bases removed from V and 7 bases from J, the gap between germline ends came to 14 bases. For the CDR3, the DNA is TGTGCCAGCACCGTCGACAGACAAAATTCACCCCTCCACTTT. Translation: CASTVDRQNSPLHF.

Regarding this clone: Relative to the germline gene, one junction end is altered; a read error may explain this. The rearrangement uses TRBV7-7 and TRBJ1-2; D call uncertain. The CDR3 covers 19 residues. Germline-derived CDR1 and CDR2 are SSHAT and FNYEAQ (reference sequence). This CDR3 reads CASSLGKEEKRSPTGGYTF. Written as DNA, the CDR3 is TGTGCTAGCAGCTTAGGTAAGGAGGAGAAGCGGTCACCAACTGGGGGCTACACCTTC.

The chain links TRBV7-2 to TRBJ2-5; 7 bases map to TRBD1. This CDR3 contains 16 residues. V lost 0 bases and J lost 1; bases outside the gene matches: 5. CDR1 is SGHTA, CDR2 FQGNSA, per germline. This chain's CDR3 is CASSLARPGGQETQYF. CDR3 DNA: TGTGCCAGCAGCTTAGCGAGGCCAGGGGGCCAAGAGACCCAGTACTTC.

The chain carries TRBV6-2 or TRBV6-3 and TRBJ1-3; a weak D match, TRBD1 (5 bases). V lost 0 bases and J lost 2, with 8 bases in between. Germline CDR1 and CDR2: MNHEY and SVGEGT. The CDR3 runs to 15 residues. CDR3 sequence reads: CASSYSTGAGNTIYF. The CDR3 bases are TGTGCCAGCAGTTACTCGACGGGGGCTGGAAACACCATATATTTT.

This clone was detected a few times. The rearrangement links TRBV28 to TRBJ1-1, with D unclear. V was trimmed by 4 bases and J by 1 base, leaving 19 bases between them. CDR1 is MDHEN and CDR2 is SYDVKM in the germline V gene. This CDR3 has 17 residues. DNA of the CDR3: TGTGCCAGCAGTTCCCAAAGCATGGCGGGTGGGAACACTGAAGCTTTCTTT. Encoded protein: CASSSQSMAGGNTEAFF. Together with reference TRBV28 and TRBJ1-1, the CDR3 gives the full variable domain: DVKVTQSSRYLVKRTGEKVFLECVQDMDHENMFWYRQDPGLGLRLIYFSYDVKMKEKGDIPEGYSVSREKKERFSLILESASTNQTSMYLCASSSQSMAGGNTEAFFGQGTRLTVV.

V gene TRBV6-1 combines with J gene TRBJ2-7; D perhaps matches TRBD1 (6 bases). The germline V gene encodes CDR1 MNHNS and CDR2 SASEGT. The V gene lost 2 bases and the J gene lost 3 bases, with 14 bases spanning the gap. The CDR3 sequence is 15 residues long. Here the CDR3 reads CASSETALTGYEQYF. For the CDR3, the DNA is TGTGCCAGCAGTGAAACAGCCTTGACAGGCTACGAGCAGTACTTC.

This chain connects TRBV2 to TRBJ2-5, with 8 bases matching TRBD1. CDR1 and CDR2 from the germline V gene are SNHLY and FYNNEI. This CDR3 contains 14 residues. V dropped 6 bases and J dropped 5; count of bases not matched to a gene: 8. The CDR3 nucleotides are TGTGCCAGCAGAGGACAGGGCGGAGAGGAGACCCAGTACTTC. This encodes CASRGQGGEETQYF.

The chain recombines TRBV5-1 with TRBJ2-2, with D possibly being TRBD2 (5 bases). Deletions cut 0 bases from V and 6 bases from J, with 12 bases between. The CDR3 runs to 15 residues. CDR1 SGHRS and CDR2 YFSETQ come from the germline V gene. The CDR3 is CASSLAAGEAGELFF. Written as DNA, the CDR3 is TGCGCCAGCAGCTTGGCGGCGGGTGAGGCCGGGGAGCTGTTTTTT.

The chain has TRBV5-4 and TRBJ2-7; D might be TRBD1 (6 bases). This CDR3 has 13 amino acids. The germline V and J ends were trimmed by 4 bases and 4 bases, with 12 bases remaining between them. Germline V lookup: CDR1 SGHNT, CDR2 YYREEE (reference sequence). This chain's CDR3 is CASSLDRSYEQYF. The CDR3 region has the DNA TGTGCCAGCAGCCTTGACAGGAGTTACGAGCAGTACTTC.

The chain is built from TRBV30 and TRBJ1-6; 9 bases fit TRBD1. Germline CDR1 reads GTSNPN; CDR2 reads SVGIG (reference sequence). The V gene end was trimmed by 1 base and the J gene end by 7 bases; junction bases not matched to a gene: 8. The CDR3 is made up of 16 amino acids. CDR3 residues: CAWSAQSQGANSPLHF. CDR3 in DNA: TGTGCCTGGAGTGCCCAGTCACAGGGGGCCAATTCACCCCTCCACTTT.

The chain uses TRBV7-9 and TRBJ2-3; 13 positions match TRBD2. The germline V gene encodes CDR1 SEHNR and CDR2 FQNEAQ (reference sequence). The CDR3 spans 16 residues. V was pared by 5 bases and J by 3 bases, with 5 bases of the junction left unmatched. The CDR3 DNA sequence: TGTGCCAGCAGCCTTGGGACTAGCGGGGATACAGATACGCAGTATTTT. Its translation is CASSLGTSGDTDTQYF.